This T cell receptor (beta chain) was profiled in a study of T cells in Graves' hyperthyroidism and ophthalmopathy. Background on the study: The blood sample was taken at first diagnosis, before treatment began.

This clonotype was seen ten or more times. Among the patients, aged 18 to 65, hyperthyroidism was newly diagnosed and had lasted under 2 months. Any patient presenting with uncontrolled infection, other autoimmune disease, pregnancy or lactation was left out. Diagnosis relied on clinical symptoms, serum thyroxine and TRAb, thyroid ultrasound and orbital computed tomography. RNA transcripts served as the template for amplifying TCR beta CDR3 regions. An initial round of RT-PCR targeting the TCR CDR3 relied on the HTBI primer set. TCRdb re-called the multiplex PCR reads through MiXCR, storing one row per CDR3 protein. The sample contains approximately 610,000 distinct CDR3 sequences, approximately 15% of which appear only once. Trimming removed 6 bases from V and 0 bases from J, with 14 bases in between. The CDR3 spans 15 residues. Germline CDR1 is SNHLY and CDR2 is FYNNEI.

Sequenced sample: blood. This chain connects TRBV2 to TRBJ1-2, with D unclear. This receptor was obtained from a woman under 30 with Graves' hyperthyroidism. The CDR3: CASRAKHLSNYGYTF. The DNA of the CDR3 is TGTGCCAGCAGGGCCAAACACTTGTCTAACTATGGCTACACCTTC.